This TCR beta chain was found in a study of vaccination and CD4 T cells after COVID-19. Findings and caveats of the study: Spike mono-reactivity was found in 304 of 307 vaccine-specific clones from convalescent patients.

This clonotype came up a few times. Its antigen is still unknown. With the Oncomine TCR Beta short-read assay, DNA from cultured CD4+ T cells was sequenced. The authors extracted genomic DNA from cultured CD4+ T cells. TCRdb independently ran MiXCR on the PCR reads; one entry per CDR3 protein. This sample has some 11,000 distinct CDR3 sequences, with about 38% found just once. Germline V lookup: CDR1 MNHEY, CDR2 SVGEGT. The CDR3 consists of 15 residues. V lost 6 bases to trimming and J lost 3 bases, with 15 bases between them. Treatment noted: roughly 10-day PBMC culture with coronavirus spike peptide pools or control peptides (ViraFEST assay). Expansion of antigen-specific T cells with peptide pools by ViraFEST preceded sequencing of TCRs.

This receptor was taken from a human donor with COVID-19. What was sequenced was cultured CD4+ T cells from blood. The gene calls are TRBV6-2 or TRBV6-3 and TRBJ1-5; a weak D match, TRBD1 (6 bases). The CDR3 loop reads CASRIGQRNNQPQHF. The CDR3 nucleotides are TGTGCCAGCAGAATCGGACAGCGTAACAATCAGCCCCAGCATTTT.